This T cell receptor (beta chain) was observed in a study of T-cell reconstitution after alpha-beta-depleted transplantation in children. This clonotype was observed at least ten times. Its antigen is currently unknown. The study's findings and limits: In some patients, recipient T cells and intrathymic progenitors surviving conditioning explained high day-60 diversity. Reportedly, alpha-beta T cells present about two months post-transplant originated from several hundred expanded clones of graft origin.

The CDR3 has 16 residues. V dropped 1 base and J dropped 3; count of bases not matched to a gene: 6. Germline V gives CDR1 SQVTM, CDR2 ANQGSEA. Preparing the TCRbeta library involved the use of unique molecular identifiers. From the PCR reads, TCRdb called clonotypes with MiXCR, one entry per CDR3 protein. The sample has about 110,000 distinct CDR3 sequences; 5.5% to 6.5% are singletons. The source is a male patient aged 2 to 9 who had a stem cell transplant for acute lymphoblastic leukemia, so the T cells may come from the graft donor. This material consisted of PBMCs, mostly from graft donor cells, taken 360 days after TCRalphabeta/CD19-depleted stem cell transplant. This rearrangement joins TRBV29-1 to TRBJ2-3, with 11 positions matching TRBD2. CDR3: CSVEGGLAGGTDTQYF. The CDR3 DNA reads TGCAGCGTTGAAGGTGGGCTAGCGGGAGGAACAGATACGCAGTATTTT.